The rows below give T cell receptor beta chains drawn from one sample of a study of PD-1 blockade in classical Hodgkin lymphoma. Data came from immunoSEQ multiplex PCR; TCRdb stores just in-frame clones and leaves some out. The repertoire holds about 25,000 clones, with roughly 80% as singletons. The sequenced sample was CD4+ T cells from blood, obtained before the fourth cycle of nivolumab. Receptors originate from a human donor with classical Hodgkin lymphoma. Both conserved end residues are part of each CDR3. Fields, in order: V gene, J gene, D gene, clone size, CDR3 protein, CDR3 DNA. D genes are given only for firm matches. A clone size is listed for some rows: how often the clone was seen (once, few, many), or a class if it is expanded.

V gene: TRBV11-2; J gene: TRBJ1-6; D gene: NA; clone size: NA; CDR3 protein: CASSLDSSYSPLHF; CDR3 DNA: TGTGCCAGCAGCTTAGATAGTTCCTACTCACCCCTCCACTTT
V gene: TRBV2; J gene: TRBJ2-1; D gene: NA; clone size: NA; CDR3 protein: CASSEARREQFF; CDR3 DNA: TGTGCCAGCAGTGAAGCCCGTCGGGAGCAGTTCTTC
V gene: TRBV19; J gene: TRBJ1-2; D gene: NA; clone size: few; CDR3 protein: CASRPGPQTYYGYTF; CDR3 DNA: TGTGCCAGTAGGCCCGGGCCCCAAACTTACTATGGCTACACCTTC
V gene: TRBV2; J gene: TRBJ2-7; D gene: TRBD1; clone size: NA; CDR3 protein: CASTGMWTGLSTYEQYF; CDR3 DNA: TGTGCCAGCACTGGAATGTGGACAGGCCTTTCCACCTACGAGCAGTACTTC
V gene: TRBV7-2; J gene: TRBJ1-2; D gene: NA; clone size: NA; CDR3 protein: CASSLVQGGGYTF; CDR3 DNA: TGTGCCAGCAGCTTAGTACAGGGAGGTGGCTACACCTTC
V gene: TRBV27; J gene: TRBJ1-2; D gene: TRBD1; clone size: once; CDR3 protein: CASSSRQGGDYGYTF; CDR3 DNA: TGTGCCAGCAGTTCGAGACAGGGAGGAGACTATGGCTACACCTTC
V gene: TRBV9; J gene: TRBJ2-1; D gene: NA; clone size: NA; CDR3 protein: CASTAGLLGNYNEQFF; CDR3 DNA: TGTGCCAGCACCGCGGGACTTTTGGGGAACTACAATGAGCAGTTCTTC
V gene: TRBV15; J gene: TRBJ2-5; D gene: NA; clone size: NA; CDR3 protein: CATSSGLAKTQYF; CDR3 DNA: TGTGCCACCAGCAGTGGGCTAGCGAAGACCCAGTACTTC
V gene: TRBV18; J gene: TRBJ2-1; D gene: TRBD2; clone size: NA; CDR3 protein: CASLGGDLGEQFF; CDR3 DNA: TGTGCCAGCCTCGGGGGGGATTTGGGTGAGCAGTTCTTC
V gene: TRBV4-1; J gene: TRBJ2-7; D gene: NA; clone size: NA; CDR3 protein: CASSQEGGPSYEQYF; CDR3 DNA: TGCGCCAGCAGCCAAGAAGGGGGGCCGTCCTACGAGCAGTACTTC
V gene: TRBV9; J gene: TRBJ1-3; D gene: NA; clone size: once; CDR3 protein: CASSVDDSSINTIYF; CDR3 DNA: TGTGCCAGCAGCGTAGACGACAGCTCGATAAACACCATATATTTT
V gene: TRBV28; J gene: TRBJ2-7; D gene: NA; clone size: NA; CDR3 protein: CASSLSGGAYEQYF; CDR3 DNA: TGTGCCAGCAGTTTATCAGGGGGGGCCTACGAGCAGTACTTC
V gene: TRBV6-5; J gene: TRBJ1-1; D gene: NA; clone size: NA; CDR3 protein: CASSANGNKGEAFF; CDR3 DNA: TGTGCCAGCAGTGCAAACGGGAACAAGGGTGAAGCTTTCTTT
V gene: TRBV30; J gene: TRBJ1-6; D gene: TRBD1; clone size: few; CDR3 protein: CAWSPGTGAFSPLHF; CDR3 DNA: TGTGCCTGGAGTCCCGGGACAGGGGCTTTCTCACCCCTCCACTTT
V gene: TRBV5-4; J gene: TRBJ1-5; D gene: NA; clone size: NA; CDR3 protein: CASSLDGGSNQPQHF; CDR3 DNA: TGTGCCAGCAGCTTGGACGGTGGGAGCAATCAGCCCCAGCATTTT
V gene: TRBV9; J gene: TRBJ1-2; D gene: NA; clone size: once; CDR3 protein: CASSVQGLGYGYTF; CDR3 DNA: TGTGCCAGCAGCGTACAGGGGCTTGGCTATGGCTACACCTTC
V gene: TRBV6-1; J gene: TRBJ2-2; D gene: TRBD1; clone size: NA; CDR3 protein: CASRNGQGSAGELFF; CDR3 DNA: TGTGCCAGCAGGAATGGACAGGGATCGGCCGGGGAGCTGTTTTTT